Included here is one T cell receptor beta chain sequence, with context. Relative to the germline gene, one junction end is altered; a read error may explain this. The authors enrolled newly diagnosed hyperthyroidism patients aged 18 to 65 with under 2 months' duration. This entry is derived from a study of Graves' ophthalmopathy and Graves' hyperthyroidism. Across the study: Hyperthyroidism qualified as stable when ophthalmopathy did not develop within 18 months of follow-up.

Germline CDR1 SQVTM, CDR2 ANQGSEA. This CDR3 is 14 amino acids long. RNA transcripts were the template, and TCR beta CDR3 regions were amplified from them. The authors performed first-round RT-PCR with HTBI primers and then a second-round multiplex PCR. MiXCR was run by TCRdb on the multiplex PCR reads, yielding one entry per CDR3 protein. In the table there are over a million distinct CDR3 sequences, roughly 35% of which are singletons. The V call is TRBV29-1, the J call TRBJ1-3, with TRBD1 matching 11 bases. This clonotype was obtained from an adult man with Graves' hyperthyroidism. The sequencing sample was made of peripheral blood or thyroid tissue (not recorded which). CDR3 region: CSRTGGSSGNTICF. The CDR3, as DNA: TGCAGCAGGACAGGGGGCTCTTCTGGAAACACCATATGTTTT.